One sample yielded the 28 T cell receptor beta chains listed below, sequenced in a study of radiation and T cells in renal cell carcinoma. Clones were sequenced by immunoSEQ multiplex PCR, and TCRdb holds only the in-frame ones, with some missing. Among 150,000 to 180,000 clones listed, roughly 87% were seen once. Noted time point: blood 2 weeks post-SBRT. Treatment: 15 Gy SBRT to primary tumor, nephrectomy 4 weeks later. Sequencing was performed on blood, taken from a patient whose treatment included radiotherapy and nephrectomy. The receptors come from a woman aged 50 to 60 with renal cell carcinoma.

The chain combines TRBV19 with TRBJ2-7; 10 bases fit TRBD1. V lost 7 bases to trimming and J lost 6 bases; unmatched junction nucleotides: 12. The CDR3 has 15 residues. CDR1 is LNHDA and CDR2 is SQIVND in the germline V gene (reference sequence). The CDR3 region has the DNA TGTGCCAGTATGGGACAGGGGCCCCGCGGTGCCGAGCAGTACTTC. It yields the protein CASMGQGPRGAEQYF. Full variable domain (rest looked up from reference TRBV19 and TRBJ2-7): DGGITQSPKYLFRKEGQNVTLSCEQNLNHDAMYWYRQDPGQGLRLIYYSQIVNDFQKGDIAEGYSVSREKKESFPLTVTSAQKNPTAFYLCASMGQGPRGAEQYFGPGTRLTVT.

V and J are TRBV18 and TRBJ2-3; 7 nucleotides line up with TRBD2. The V gene end was trimmed by 5 bases and the J gene end by 5 bases; junction bases not matched to a gene: 16. CDR1 is KGHSH, CDR2 LQKENI, per germline. There are 17 residues in the CDR3. CDR3 DNA sequence: TGTGCCAGCTCATCGGTTGAGGGCGGGGGACCGCGAGATACGCAGTATTTT. Translation gives CASSSVEGGGPRDTQYF.

The chain recombines TRBV7-2 with TRBJ2-6; no definite D call. From germline, CDR1 is SGHTA and CDR2 FQGNSA. Trimming stripped 7 bases from V and 0 bases from J, with 10 bases between. This CDR3 is 15 amino acids long. CDR3 bases: TGTGCCAGCATCCCTTTCATCTCTGGGGCCAACGTCCTGACTTTC. It encodes CASIPFISGANVLTF.

The J gene is TRBJ1-1, the V gene TRBV7-2; tentative D call: TRBD1 (5 bases). Germline V gives CDR1 SGHTA, CDR2 FQGNSA. Between the trimmed V and J ends, which lost 5 bases and 1 base, there was a span of 14 bases. This CDR3 is 15 amino acids long. The CDR3 here is CASSPVWTPNTEAFF. CDR3 bases: TGTGCCAGCAGCCCGGTCTGGACACCGAACACTGAAGCTTTCTTT. Drawing the rest from reference TRBV7-2 and TRBJ1-1, the complete variable domain is GAGVSQSPSNKVTEKGKDVELRCDPISGHTALYWYRQSLGQGLEFLIYFQGNSAPDKSGLPSDRFSAERTGGSVSTLTIQRTQQEDSAVYLCASSPVWTPNTEAFFGQGTRLTVV.

This clone was detected only a few times. The V and J genes are TRBV7-9 and TRBJ2-1, with D unresolved. The CDR3 extends over 13 amino acids. The ends were cut back, 1 base at V and 5 bases at J, with 6 bases in the middle. Germline CDR1 SEHNR, CDR2 FQNEAQ (reference sequence). In DNA form, the CDR3 reads TGTGCCAGCAGCTTAGTGGCTGACAATGAGCAGTTCTTC. This codes for CASSLVADNEQFF.

As regards this clone: Germline and junction disagree at one end, which may indicate a read error. This sequence joins TRBV7-7 and TRBJ2-5; no definite D call. This CDR3 spans 13 amino acids. Per the germline V gene, CDR1 is SSHAT and CDR2 is FNYEAQ (reference sequence). The DNA for the CDR3 is TGTGCTAGCAGCTTATGGGGCCAAGAGACCCAGTACTTC. Translating it yields CASSLWGQETQYF.

J is TRBJ1-2 and V is TRBV29-1; 9 positions match TRBD1. Per the germline V gene, CDR1 is SQVTM and CDR2 is ANQGSEA. J lost 7 bases, V lost 0 bases, and 9 bases had no gene match. There are 15 residues in the CDR3. The CDR3 nucleotides read TGCAGCGTTGAAGACCCCGACAGGGGGGGGATTGGCTACACCTTC. Its translation is CSVEDPDRGGIGYTF.

The CDR3: CASRGADRRYTQYF. The CDR3 coding sequence is TGTGCCAGCAGAGGGGCCGACAGGAGGTATACGCAGTATTTT. V gene TRBV11-2 combines with J gene TRBJ2-3; TRBD1 is a possible D gene (6 bases). V dropped 6 bases and J dropped 7 bases, with 17 bases sitting between them. The CDR3 extends over 14 amino acids. Germline assignment: CDR1 SGHAT and CDR2 FQNNGV.

The V and J genes are TRBV5-1 and TRBJ1-1; D ambiguous. V was cut by 4 bases and J by 3 bases, with 13 bases left in between. This CDR3 has 14 residues. Germline CDR1 is SGHRS and CDR2 is YFSETQ. The CDR3 here is CASSRSEGDTEAFF. The CDR3 DNA reads TGCGCCAGCAGCAGGAGTGAGGGAGACACTGAAGCTTTCTTT. Drawing the rest from reference TRBV5-1 and TRBJ1-1, the complete variable domain is KAGVTQTPRYLIKTRGQQVTLSCSPISGHRSVSWYQQTPGQGLQFLFEYFSETQRNKGNFPGRFSGRQFSNSRSEMNVSTLELGDSALYLCASSRSEGDTEAFFGQGTRLTVV.

This chain uses TRBV11-2 with TRBJ1-2, with D unresolved. The CDR3 is 14 residues long. Trimming shortened V by 4 bases and J by 4 bases, and 13 bases separated the two germline ends. Germline V lookup: CDR1 SGHAT, CDR2 FQNNGV. The CDR3: CASSSSEVFYGYTF. In nucleotides, the CDR3 is TGTGCCAGCAGCTCATCAGAAGTCTTCTATGGCTACACCTTC.

The V and J genes are TRBV15 and TRBJ2-7; D call uncertain. CDR1 and CDR2 (germline): LNHNV, YYDKDF (reference sequence). The CDR3 spans 14 residues. Trimming cost V 0 bases and J 0 bases, with 6 bases left between them. The CDR3 loop is CATSRDRGSYEQYF. CDR3 in DNA: TGTGCCACCAGCAGAGATAGAGGCTCCTACGAGCAGTACTTC.

The rearrangement uses TRBV28 and TRBJ2-6; tentatively, D is TRBD1 or TRBD2 (6 bases each). From germline, CDR1 is MDHEN and CDR2 SYDVKM. V lost 3 bases to trimming and J lost 0 bases, with 9 bases between them. The CDR3 length is 16 residues. The CDR3 loop reads CASSFGGASGANVLTF. CDR3 in DNA: TGTGCCAGCAGTTTCGGGGGCGCCTCTGGGGCCAACGTCCTGACTTTC.

This chain uses TRBV2 with TRBJ1-2; D not certain. Germline assignment: CDR1 SNHLY and CDR2 FYNNEI. V dropped 6 bases and J dropped 5 bases, with 7 bases sitting between them. This CDR3 region has 11 residues. The chain's CDR3 is CASRVIYGYTF. DNA for the CDR3: TGTGCCAGCAGGGTGATATATGGCTACACCTTC.

The rearrangement uses TRBV6-5 and TRBJ1-3; D is unclear. Germline V gene lookup returns CDR1 MNHEY and CDR2 SVGAGI. This CDR3 is 10 amino acids long. V was pared by 5 bases and J by 5 bases, with 1 base between. The CDR3 DNA is TGTGCCAGCAGTCGAAACACCATATATTTT. Protein product: CASSRNTIYF.

This clone was counted a few times. The chain carries TRBV19 and TRBJ1-2; no clear D. The V gene lost 3 bases and the J gene lost 5 bases, with 16 bases spanning the gap. The germline gives CDR1 LNHDA, CDR2 SQIVND (reference sequence). The CDR3 runs to 15 residues. The CDR3 region is CASSMEAGVGYGYTF. CDR3 in DNA: TGTGCCAGTAGTATGGAGGCAGGCGTCGGATATGGCTACACCTTC.

This chain uses TRBV5-8 with TRBJ2-7, with D perhaps TRBD1 (6 bases). Trimming cost V 3 bases and J 3 bases, with 16 bases left between them. In germline, CDR1 is SGHTS, CDR2 YDEGEE. The CDR3 runs 15 residues. In DNA form, the CDR3 reads TGTGCCAGCAGCTGGACAGCGACCTCCATCTACGAGCAGTACTTC. It encodes CASSWTATSIYEQYF.

The chain is built from TRBV7-2 and TRBJ1-5, with a weak D call TRBD1 (5 bases). Germline V gene sequence: CDR1 SGHTA, CDR2 FQGNSA. The V and J ends lost 5 bases and 4 bases respectively, with 15 bases between them. This CDR3 region has 15 residues. The CDR3 region has the DNA TGTGCCAGCAGCCAAACCTCAAGGGGTAATCAGCCCCAGCATTTT. Translated: CASSQTSRGNQPQHF.

This clone appeared a single time. The chain combines TRBV30 with TRBJ2-5, with D unresolved. The tail of the sequence fits TRBJ2-7 better, so the J call may be wrong. Germline V gene sequence: CDR1 GTSNPN, CDR2 SVGIG (reference sequence). The CDR3 is 15 amino acids. The CDR3, as DNA: TGTGCCTGGAGTGTAAGTCCCGGGCCGACGTACGAGCAGTACTTC. Its translation is CAWSVSPGPTYEQYF.

The chain links TRBV28 to TRBJ2-3; D unresolved. Per the germline V gene, CDR1 is MDHEN and CDR2 is SYDVKM. Between the trimmed V and J ends, which lost 2 bases and 4 bases, there was a span of 13 bases. The CDR3 sequence is 15 residues long. Here the CDR3 DNA reads TGTGCCAGCAGTTTAATCGTTGGATGGGCAGATACGCAGTATTTT. Amino acid sequence: CASSLIVGWADTQYF.

The chain couples TRBV7-9 to TRBJ1-6; D is ambiguous. This CDR3 comprises 11 residues. Per the germline V gene, CDR1 is SEHNR and CDR2 is FQNEAQ (reference sequence). Trimming removed 5 bases at V and 15 bases at J, with 11 bases between. The CDR3 nucleotides are TGTGCCAGCAGCGCCGGTGCGGGCCTCCACTTT. Amino acid sequence: CASSAGAGLHF.

The chain carries TRBV5-1 and TRBJ2-3, with D hard to call. The CDR3 totals 16 residues. Germline CDR1 is SGHRS and CDR2 is YFSETQ. V was trimmed by 6 bases and J by 2 bases, leaving 19 bases between them. CDR3 bases: TGCGCCAGCAACCCCAGAGTCGCGGATAACACAGATACGCAGTATTTT. It is translated as CASNPRVADNTDTQYF.

In its sample, this clone was seen once. J is TRBJ1-2 and V is TRBV7-9; no firm D call. Trimming cost V 0 bases and J 6 bases, with 11 bases left between them. CDR3 size: 14 residues. Germline CDR1 and CDR2: SEHNR and FQNEAQ (reference sequence). CDR3 coding DNA: TGTGCCAGCAGCTTAGCAACTCCCACGGATGGCTACACCTTC. As protein: CASSLATPTDGYTF.

The rearrangement links TRBV6-6 to TRBJ2-7; 9 nucleotides agree with TRBD1. Germline trimming cut 6 bases from V and 0 bases from J; bases unmatched to any gene: 9. The length of the CDR3 is 16 residues. Germline V CDR1 and CDR2: MNHNY, SVGAGI (reference sequence). CDR3 in amino acids: CASSPGQGRSSYEQYF. The CDR3 DNA reads TGTGCCAGCAGCCCGGGACAGGGTAGAAGCTCCTACGAGCAGTACTTC.

The sample holds one count of this clone. The rearrangement joins TRBV19 to TRBJ1-4; 8 bases align to TRBD1. Per the germline V gene, CDR1 is LNHDA and CDR2 is SQIVND (reference sequence). V lost 5 bases and J lost 8; bases outside the gene matches: 13. The CDR3 is made up of 16 amino acids. CDR3 nucleotides: TGTGCCAGTAGTGGCTCGCGGACAGGGCTAAGCGAAAAACTGTTTTTT. Translating gives CASSGSRTGLSEKLFF.

V and J are TRBV5-1 and TRBJ2-3, with D uncertain. This CDR3 has 13 residues. The ends were cut back, 4 bases at V and 2 bases at J, with 8 bases in the middle. The germline V gene encodes CDR1 SGHRS and CDR2 YFSETQ. CDR3 sequence reads: CASSQVITDTQYF. Written as DNA, the CDR3 is TGCGCCAGCAGCCAGGTTATCACAGATACGCAGTATTTT.

The rearrangement uses TRBV7-2 and TRBJ1-2, with TRBD1 matching 11 bases. The CDR3 extends over 15 amino acids. The V and J ends lost 2 bases and 8 bases, in that order; junction bases with no gene match: 7. Germline CDR1 SGHTA, CDR2 FQGNSA. Here the CDR3 DNA reads TGTGCCAGCAGCTTAAATGGACAGGGGGCTGGAGGCTACACCTTC. This encodes CASSLNGQGAGGYTF.

The chain is built from TRBV18 and TRBJ1-1, with D tentatively TRBD1 (5 bases). This CDR3 has 15 amino acids. V shed 1 base and J shed 0 bases, with 9 bases lying between them. CDR1 and CDR2 from the germline V gene are KGHSH and LQKENI. The CDR3 DNA sequence: TGTGCCAGCTCACCACGGCGGGACCTGAACACTGAAGCTTTCTTT. It translates to CASSPRRDLNTEAFF. Full variable domain (rest looked up from reference TRBV18 and TRBJ1-1): NAGVMQNPRHLVRRRGQEARLRCSPMKGHSHVYWYRQLPEEGLKFMVYLQKENIIDESGMPKERFSAEFPKEGPSILRIQQVVRGDSAAYFCASSPRRDLNTEAFFGQGTRLTVV.

The chain is built from TRBV2 and TRBJ1-2; tentative D call: TRBD1 (5 bases). Germline-derived CDR1 and CDR2 are SNHLY and FYNNEI. The V and J ends lost 5 bases and 8 bases respectively, with 12 bases between them. The CDR3 is 12 residues long. In DNA, the CDR3 is TGTGCCAGCAGTTCGATGAGGGGAGGCTACACCTTC. It encodes CASSSMRGGYTF. Together with reference TRBV2 and TRBJ1-2, the CDR3 gives the full variable domain: EPEVTQTPSHQVTQMGQEVILRCVPISNHLYFYWYRQILGQKVEFLVSFYNNEISEKSEIFDDQFSVERPDGSNFTLKIRSTKLEDSAMYFCASSSMRGGYTFGSGTRLTVV.